This T cell receptor (beta chain) emerged from a study of CD8+CD57+ T cells in acquired aplastic anemia. Study in general: Roughly 3.2 ug was the average amount of DNA from sorted CD4+ and CD8+ cells.

CD8+CD57+ cell expansion had been shown by flow cytometry in patients chosen for sequencing. The cohort consisted entirely of patients having severe acquired aplastic anemia. Patients had received no therapy at the time of blood sampling. Findings of the study overall: It was found that about 31 CD8+ CDR3 sequences were shared between patients and controls.

The germline CDR1 and CDR2 sequences are SGHRS and YFSETQ. This CDR3 has 15 residues. V shed 2 bases and J 3 bases; nucleotides not matched to a gene: 8. The TCR beta profiling, which covered VDJ combination and CDR3 sequence, was carried out using genomic DNA as the template. TCRdb ran MiXCR on the reads and lists one entry per CDR3 protein. Of around 170,000 distinct CDR3 sequences listed, 48% are singletons. Regarding this clonotype: Its antigen is undetermined.

The sample taken for sequencing was sorted CD4+, CD8+, or CD8+CD57+ T cells (not recorded which) from PBMCs. The chain recombines TRBV5-1 with TRBJ2-7; 7 nucleotides align to TRBD1. The sequence was collected from a human donor with aplastic anemia. CDR3 loop: CASSLELAGGYEQYF. CDR3 bases: TGCGCCAGCAGCTTAGAGTTAGCAGGGGGCTACGAGCAGTACTTC.